This T cell receptor beta chain is drawn from a study of cytomegalovirus exposure and HLA in healthy donors. Germline V gene sequence: CDR1 MDHEN, CDR2 SYDVKM. Trimming cost V 6 bases and J 2 bases; bases outside gene matches: 6. CDR3 length: 15 residues. General study results and limits: Later on, an analysis tied around 17,000 TCR beta sequences to HLA alleles at 0.05 false discovery rate. One cluster of highly shared sequence variants probably arose as a sequencing artifact.

The PCR used 60 Vbeta and 13 Jbeta primers. Profiled with immunoSEQ multiplex PCR; TCRdb holds only in-frame clones, not every one. The sample lists about 110,000 clones; approximately 15% were seen once. A few counts support this clone. Its target is unknown. Sequences were obtained from PBMCs. The V and J genes are TRBV28 and TRBJ2-7, with 11 positions matching TRBD2. The sequence was collected from a woman between 18 and 30 years old in good health and CMV-seronegative. The CDR3 region is CASRGGLAGTYEQYF. The CDR3, as DNA: TGTGCCAGCAGGGGAGGACTAGCGGGCACCTACGAGCAGTACTTC.